These 14 T cell receptor beta chains came from one sample sequenced in a study of T-cell memory formation after mild COVID-19. In TCRdb, the 5' RACE reads were re-called with MiXCR into one record per CDR3 protein. Here the sample spans approximately 230,000 distinct CDR3 sequences, 16% being singletons. Sequenced material: PBMCs or a T cell subset sorted from them (not recorded which). Source of these receptors: a young man who had mild COVID-19 (a few samples of this study predate the infection). Cell type and time point are not known.

This rearrangement joins TRBV19 to TRBJ1-2; maybe TRBD1 (5 bases). CDR3 length: 15 residues. CDR1 and CDR2 (germline): LNHDA, SQIVND (reference sequence). Trimming pared 5 bases from V and 1 base from J, leaving 14 bases between. CDR3 sequence (DNA): TGTGCCAGTAGTCCACAGGAGGGTCTTAACTATGGCTACACCTTC. This codes for CASSPQEGLNYGYTF.

The chain is built from TRBV6-5 and TRBJ2-3; perhaps TRBD2 as D (6 bases). V gave up 8 bases and J gave up 4 bases, with 13 bases separating them. This CDR3 contains 13 residues. Looked up from germline, CDR1 is MNHEY and CDR2 is SVGAGI. The CDR3 bases are TGTGCCAGCTGGGGGGTCGGGGCAGATACGCAGTATTTT. It translates to CASWGVGADTQYF.

The table lists this clonotype with a few counts. The gene calls are TRBV7-3 and TRBJ2-1; weak D call: TRBD2 (5 bases). Germline V CDR1 and CDR2: SGHTA, FQGTGA. V shed 5 bases and J shed 9 bases, with 14 bases lying between them. CDR3 size: 13 residues. The CDR3 region has the DNA TGTGCCAGCAGCAACGGGGTGCTCGCTGAGCAGTTCTTC. This codes for CASSNGVLAEQFF.

This clonotype has a count of ten or more. The chain employs TRBV12-3 or TRBV12-4 and TRBJ2-5, with a possible D match to TRBD1 (6 bases). The V gene lost 3 bases and the J gene lost 5 bases, with 10 bases spanning the gap. The CDR3 is made up of 13 amino acids. The CDR3 is CASSFTQGETQYF. For the CDR3, the DNA is TGTGCCAGCAGTTTTACCCAGGGGGAGACCCAGTACTTC.

This clonotype showed up just a few times. V and J are TRBV28 and TRBJ1-5, with no clear D. Germline loops: CDR1 MDHEN, CDR2 SYDVKM. V lost 5 bases and J lost 6, with 8 bases in between. This CDR3 is built from 12 residues. The CDR3 DNA reads TGTGCCAGCAGTCATACCATTCAGCCCCAGCATTTT. It encodes CASSHTIQPQHF.

The rearrangement uses TRBV6-2 or TRBV6-3 and TRBJ2-2; weak D call: TRBD1 (6 bases). The CDR3 runs 14 residues. Trimming shortened V by 6 bases and J by 3 bases, and 11 bases separated the two germline ends. Germline V gene sequence: CDR1 MNHEY, CDR2 SVGEGT. CDR3 residues: CASRGAGDTGELFF. As DNA, the CDR3 is TGTGCCAGCAGGGGGGCCGGCGACACCGGGGAGCTGTTTTTT.

This clonotype was recorded a few times. This rearrangement joins TRBV7-9 to TRBJ2-7; D call uncertain. The V end was cut by 2 bases, the J end by 2 bases, with 10 bases between. Germline V gene lookup returns CDR1 SEHNR and CDR2 FQNEAQ (reference sequence). This CDR3 comprises 14 residues. CDR3 protein: CASSLTSTAYEQYV. The CDR3 DNA follows: TGTGCCAGCAGCTTAACGTCCACTGCCTACGAGCAGTACGTC.

This clonotype was seen only a few times. The rearrangement uses TRBV10-3 and TRBJ1-5, with D possibly being TRBD1 (6 bases). This CDR3 comprises 14 residues. Trimming pared 4 bases from V and 5 bases from J, leaving 12 bases between. Germline-derived CDR1 and CDR2 are ENHRY and SYGVKD. This CDR3 reads CAISAGHPDQPQHF. As DNA, the CDR3 is TGTGCCATCAGTGCGGGACATCCCGATCAGCCCCAGCATTTT.

In its sample, this clonotype was seen a few times. The J gene is TRBJ1-2, the V gene TRBV2; D uncertain. The CDR3 runs 13 residues. The V and J ends lost 6 bases and 9 bases respectively, with 17 bases between them. Germline assignment: CDR1 SNHLY and CDR2 FYNNEI. The CDR3 region is CASSGEFTERYTF. The CDR3 DNA reads TGTGCCAGCAGCGGGGAATTCACAGAACGCTACACCTTC.

V and J are TRBV28 and TRBJ2-1; D remains unclear. The V and J ends lost 7 bases and 8 bases respectively, with 15 bases between them. The CDR3 sequence is 13 residues long. Germline CDR1 and CDR2: MDHEN and SYDVKM. CDR3 protein: CASIPFNADEQFF. CDR3 coding DNA: TGTGCCAGCATCCCTTTCAACGCGGATGAGCAGTTCTTC.

This clonotype appeared a few times. The chain employs TRBV5-1 and TRBJ2-5; D is uncertain. The CDR3 loop spans 11 amino acids. Germline-derived CDR1 and CDR2 are SGHRS and YFSETQ. V gave up 10 bases and J gave up 0 bases, with 7 bases separating them. In DNA form, the CDR3 reads TGCGCCTGTGCCAACCAAGAGACCCAGTACTTC. Amino acids: CACANQETQYF.

This clonotype has ten or more counts. The V call is TRBV4-3, the J call TRBJ1-3; D unclear. CDR1 is LGHNA and CDR2 is YSLEER in the germline V gene. CDR3 length: 14 residues. Trimming removed 4 bases from V and 8 bases from J, with 15 bases in between. The CDR3 nucleotides are TGCGCCAGCAGCCCAGACGGGTTCGTCGACACCATATATTTT. This sequence encodes CASSPDGFVDTIYF.

J is TRBJ1-1 and V is TRBV5-1; D unresolved. The germline V and J ends were trimmed by 0 bases and 1 base, with 7 bases remaining between them. Per the germline V gene, CDR1 is SGHRS and CDR2 is YFSETQ. The CDR3 spans 14 residues. Here the CDR3 DNA reads TGCGCCAGCAGCTTGGATTCTGCGAACACTGAAGCTTTCTTT. Protein product: CASSLDSANTEAFF.

This clonotype was recorded a few times. The chain is built from TRBV20-1 and TRBJ1-5; D unclear. CDR1 and CDR2 (germline): DFQATT, SNEGSKA (reference sequence). The CDR3 covers 14 residues. V was trimmed by 3 bases and J by 0 bases, leaving 9 bases between them. CDR3 DNA: TGCAGTGCTAGCGTAGGCCCTAGCAATCAGCCCCAGCATTTT. It translates to CSASVGPSNQPQHF.